This is a list of T cell receptor beta chains from one sample in a study of technical replicates of blood from a few donors. Sequencing used immunoSEQ multiplex PCR; TCRdb keeps in-frame clones, though not all of them. This sample has 60,000 to 65,000 clones, with approximately 84% found just once. Sequenced sample: PBMCs. The source is a human donor in good health. Some clones in this sample may be carry-over from other donors' samples. CDR3s include the opening cysteine and the closing phenylalanine or tryptophan. D genes are given only for firm matches. Size values are once, few and many counts, or a class for expanded clones, and some rows have none.

clone size: -; J gene: TRBJ1-6; D gene: -; V gene: TRBV19; CDR3 DNA: TGTGCCAGTAGCATCGACAGAGTTAGGAATTCACCCCTCCACTTT; CDR3 protein: CASSIDRVRNSPLHF
clone size: -; J gene: TRBJ2-1; D gene: -; V gene: TRBV5-4; CDR3 DNA: TGTGCCAGCAGTGACGGGACCTACAATGAGCAGTTCTTC; CDR3 protein: CASSDGTYNEQFF
clone size: once; J gene: TRBJ1-3; D gene: -; V gene: TRBV7-9; CDR3 DNA: TGTGCCAGCAGCCTCGGGACTACTGGAAACACCATATATTTT; CDR3 protein: CASSLGTTGNTIYF
clone size: -; J gene: TRBJ1-2; D gene: TRBD1; V gene: TRBV19; CDR3 DNA: TGTGCCAGTACCGACGGTGGACAGGGCTATGGCTACACCTTC; CDR3 protein: CASTDGGQGYGYTF
clone size: -; J gene: TRBJ1-5; D gene: TRBD1; V gene: TRBV5-8; CDR3 DNA: TGTGCCAGCACCCCAAGGGGGCGTTGGAGCAATCAGCCCCAGCATTTT; CDR3 protein: CASTPRGRWSNQPQHF
clone size: -; J gene: TRBJ2-1; D gene: -; V gene: TRBV2; CDR3 DNA: TGTGCCAGCAGTGATGGTACTGGGCTAAACAATGAGCAGTTCTTC; CDR3 protein: CASSDGTGLNNEQFF
clone size: few; J gene: TRBJ2-1; D gene: -; V gene: TRBV7-2; CDR3 DNA: TGTGCCAGCAGCTTCGGGGACTCCTACAATGAGCAGTTCTTC; CDR3 protein: CASSFGDSYNEQFF
clone size: -; J gene: TRBJ2-4; D gene: TRBD1; V gene: TRBV13; CDR3 DNA: TGTGCCAGCAGCTTCAGGGACAGGGGTCCAGGGAACATTCAGTACTTC; CDR3 protein: CASSFRDRGPGNIQYF
clone size: -; J gene: TRBJ2-3; D gene: -; V gene: TRBV2; CDR3 DNA: TGTGCCAGCAGTGAACTGCACACCGGGATATACACAGATACGCAGTATTTT; CDR3 protein: CASSELHTGIYTDTQYF
clone size: -; J gene: TRBJ2-7; D gene: -; V gene: TRBV5-1; CDR3 DNA: TGCGCCAGCAGCTTGGCAGGCCAATCAACCTACGAGCAGTACTTC; CDR3 protein: CASSLAGQSTYEQYF
clone size: -; J gene: TRBJ1-1; D gene: -; V gene: TRBV2; CDR3 DNA: TGTGCCAGCGGAGGGGAGGAAGCTTTCTTT; CDR3 protein: CASGGEEAFF
clone size: -; J gene: TRBJ1-4; D gene: TRBD1; V gene: TRBV4-2; CDR3 DNA: TGTGCCAGCAGCCTAACCCGGGACAGCGTCGAAAAACTGTTTTTT; CDR3 protein: CASSLTRDSVEKLFF
clone size: -; J gene: TRBJ2-1; D gene: -; V gene: TRBV7-8; CDR3 DNA: TGTGCCAGCGGCCAACAGGACAATGAGCAGTTCTTC; CDR3 protein: CASGQQDNEQFF
clone size: -; J gene: TRBJ2-3; D gene: -; V gene: TRBV9; CDR3 DNA: TGTGCCAGCAGCCTACGGGAGGATACGCAGTATTTT; CDR3 protein: CASSLREDTQYF
clone size: -; J gene: TRBJ1-6; D gene: TRBD1; V gene: TRBV30; CDR3 DNA: TGTGCCTGGAGAGAGTCCGGGACAGATAATTCACCCCTCCACTTT; CDR3 protein: CAWRESGTDNSPLHF
clone size: few; J gene: TRBJ1-1; D gene: -; V gene: TRBV7-9; CDR3 DNA: TGTGCCAGCAGACCCAAACGCAGGGAAAAACGAAACACTGAAGCTTTCTTT; CDR3 protein: CASRPKRREKRNTEAFF
clone size: -; J gene: TRBJ2-5; D gene: -; V gene: TRBV7-7; CDR3 DNA: TGTGCCAGCAGCCCAGGAATCCTAGAGACCCAGTACTTC; CDR3 protein: CASSPGILETQYF
clone size: few; J gene: TRBJ1-6; D gene: -; V gene: TRBV28; CDR3 DNA: TGTGCCAGCGGGCGGTTCGGGGGATCACCCCTCCACTTT; CDR3 protein: CASGRFGGSPLHF
clone size: -; J gene: TRBJ2-7; D gene: TRBD2; V gene: TRBV7-9; CDR3 DNA: TGTGCCAGCAGGCCCGCTAGCGGGAGTAATTACGAGCAGTACTTC; CDR3 protein: CASRPASGSNYEQYF
clone size: -; J gene: TRBJ1-6; D gene: -; V gene: TRBV30; CDR3 DNA: TGTGCCTGGAGTGAAGCTTCTCCTTCACCCCTCCACTTT; CDR3 protein: CAWSEASPSPLHF
clone size: -; J gene: TRBJ2-6; D gene: TRBD1; V gene: TRBV7-2; CDR3 DNA: TGTGCCAGCAACCGACAGGGCGCAGGTGGGGCCAACGTCCTGACTTTC; CDR3 protein: CASNRQGAGGANVLTF
clone size: -; J gene: TRBJ1-5; D gene: -; V gene: TRBV5-6; CDR3 DNA: TGTGCCAGCAGCCTTGGACAGTCTAATCAGCCCCAGCATTTT; CDR3 protein: CASSLGQSNQPQHF
clone size: -; J gene: TRBJ2-3; D gene: TRBD2; V gene: TRBV5-4; CDR3 DNA: TGTGCCAGCAGCCAGACTAGCGGGGGACGCACTCGGGCAGATACGCAGTATTTT; CDR3 protein: CASSQTSGGRTRADTQYF
clone size: once; J gene: TRBJ2-6; D gene: -; V gene: TRBV7-3; CDR3 DNA: TGTGCCAGCAGACCCGGGGGGGCCAACGTCCTGACTTTC; CDR3 protein: CASRPGGANVLTF
clone size: -; J gene: TRBJ2-1; D gene: TRBD2; V gene: TRBV10-3; CDR3 DNA: TGTGCCATCAGTGCGGGACTAGCGGGAAGCTCCTACAATGAGCAGTTCTTC; CDR3 protein: CAISAGLAGSSYNEQFF
clone size: -; J gene: TRBJ2-1; D gene: TRBD1; V gene: TRBV2; CDR3 DNA: TGTGCCAGGGACCGGGACAGGGGGCCCAATGAGCAGTTCTTC; CDR3 protein: CARDRDRGPNEQFF
clone size: -; J gene: TRBJ1-2; D gene: TRBD1; V gene: TRBV5-6; CDR3 DNA: TGTGCCAGCAGCTTGGCAGGGGGGAGCTCTGGCTACACCTTC; CDR3 protein: CASSLAGGSSGYTF
clone size: once; J gene: TRBJ1-6; D gene: -; V gene: TRBV23-1; CDR3 DNA: TGCGCCAGCAGTCAAAAGTCGGCAGGGGACTCACCCCTCCACTTT; CDR3 protein: CASSQKSAGDSPLHF
clone size: once; J gene: TRBJ2-5; D gene: -; V gene: TRBV7-2; CDR3 DNA: TGTGCCAGCAGCCTGGTGGGCGGGGCCGGAGAGACCCAGTACTTC; CDR3 protein: CASSLVGGAGETQYF
clone size: -; J gene: TRBJ2-7; D gene: TRBD1; V gene: TRBV14; CDR3 DNA: TGTGCCAGCAGCCACCCGGGGCAGGGGGCTAGCTCCTACGAGCAGTACTTC; CDR3 protein: CASSHPGQGASSYEQYF
clone size: -; J gene: TRBJ2-3; D gene: TRBD2; V gene: TRBV7-2; CDR3 DNA: TGTGCCAGCGCCGGGACTAGCGGCACAGATACGCAGTATTTT; CDR3 protein: CASAGTSGTDTQYF
clone size: -; J gene: TRBJ2-7; D gene: TRBD2; V gene: TRBV20-1; CDR3 DNA: TGCAGTGTAGCGGGGGCCTACGAGCAGTACTTC; CDR3 protein: CSVAGAYEQYF
clone size: -; J gene: TRBJ2-1; D gene: TRBD2; V gene: TRBV4-3; CDR3 DNA: TGCGCCAGCAGCCAAGAACGGACTAGCGTGTATGAGCAGTTCTTC; CDR3 protein: CASSQERTSVYEQFF
clone size: -; J gene: TRBJ2-5; D gene: TRBD1; V gene: TRBV7-2; CDR3 DNA: TGTGCCAGCAGCGGGGACAGGGTGACTGAGACCCAGTACTTC; CDR3 protein: CASSGDRVTETQYF
clone size: -; J gene: TRBJ1-4; D gene: -; V gene: TRBV7-9; CDR3 DNA: TGTGCCAGCAGCTTAATTTCAGTCCTAACTAATGAAAAACTGTTTTTT; CDR3 protein: CASSLISVLTNEKLFF
clone size: -; J gene: TRBJ1-3; D gene: TRBD1; V gene: TRBV19; CDR3 DNA: TGTGCCAGTAGTGACAGGGGTCCCGCAGGAAACACCATATATTTT; CDR3 protein: CASSDRGPAGNTIYF
clone size: -; J gene: TRBJ2-2; D gene: TRBD2; V gene: TRBV7-9; CDR3 DNA: TGTGCCAGCAGCTCCGGACTAGCGGACACCGGGGAGCTGTTTTTT; CDR3 protein: CASSSGLADTGELFF
clone size: -; J gene: TRBJ1-1; D gene: -; V gene: TRBV19; CDR3 DNA: TGTGCCAGTAGTATCCGGGAGAACACTGAAGCTTTCTTT; CDR3 protein: CASSIRENTEAFF
clone size: -; J gene: TRBJ2-2; D gene: -; V gene: TRBV18; CDR3 DNA: TGTGCCAGCTCTTTGCTAGCGACCAAAGTTCGCACCGGGGAGCTGTTTTTT; CDR3 protein: CASSLLATKVRTGELFF
clone size: -; J gene: TRBJ2-5; D gene: -; V gene: TRBV7-9; CDR3 DNA: TGTGCCAGCAGCTTGTCAGGACAAGAGACCCAGTACTTC; CDR3 protein: CASSLSGQETQYF
clone size: many; J gene: TRBJ2-4; D gene: TRBD1; V gene: TRBV5-1; CDR3 DNA: TGCGCCAGCAGCTCCGGACAGGGTGGGGACATTCAGTACTTC; CDR3 protein: CASSSGQGGDIQYF
clone size: -; J gene: TRBJ2-7; D gene: TRBD2; V gene: TRBV4-3; CDR3 DNA: TGCGCCAGCAGCCAAGATCTCACTAGCGGGAGCTCCTACGAGCAGTACTTC; CDR3 protein: CASSQDLTSGSSYEQYF
clone size: -; J gene: TRBJ2-5; D gene: TRBD2; V gene: TRBV4-3; CDR3 DNA: TGCGCCAGCAGCCAAGGAAGCGGGGCGTCCGGGGAGACCCAGTACTTC; CDR3 protein: CASSQGSGASGETQYF
clone size: -; J gene: TRBJ2-3; D gene: -; V gene: TRBV7-3; CDR3 DNA: TGTGCCAGCAGCTTAAATTTGGACGGGGGAGATACGCAGTATTTT; CDR3 protein: CASSLNLDGGDTQYF
clone size: -; J gene: TRBJ2-1; D gene: TRBD2; V gene: TRBV9; CDR3 DNA: TGTGCCAGCAGCGTAGCCCCTCGGACTAGCGGGGGGGCTTACTACAATGAGCAGTTCTTC; CDR3 protein: CASSVAPRTSGGAYYNEQFF
clone size: -; J gene: TRBJ1-1; D gene: -; V gene: TRBV5-1; CDR3 DNA: TGCGCCAGCAGTTATGATCAGGGGCGCATGAACACTGAAGCTTTCTTT; CDR3 protein: CASSYDQGRMNTEAFF
clone size: -; J gene: TRBJ1-1; D gene: -; V gene: TRBV5-1; CDR3 DNA: TGCGCCAGCAGCTTTCTCAGGCAGGGCAGCACTGAAGCTTTCTTT; CDR3 protein: CASSFLRQGSTEAFF
clone size: -; J gene: TRBJ2-5; D gene: -; V gene: TRBV2; CDR3 DNA: TGTGCCAGCATTGCGCGGTTTCAAGAGACCCAGTACTTC; CDR3 protein: CASIARFQETQYF
clone size: -; J gene: TRBJ2-3; D gene: TRBD2; V gene: TRBV7-3; CDR3 DNA: TGTGCCAGCAGCTTAAGTCCTAGCGGGAGGGCCCGTACAGATACGCAGTATTTT; CDR3 protein: CASSLSPSGRARTDTQYF
clone size: -; J gene: TRBJ2-1; D gene: TRBD2; V gene: TRBV29-1; CDR3 DNA: TGCAGCGTTCTAGCGGGGGCCCTATACAATGAGCAGTTCTTC; CDR3 protein: CSVLAGALYNEQFF
clone size: -; J gene: TRBJ2-3; D gene: -; V gene: TRBV4-1; CDR3 DNA: TGCGCCAGCAGCCAAAGCCCCTCTACTAGCACAGATACGCAGTATTTT; CDR3 protein: CASSQSPSTSTDTQYF